The 26 T cell receptor beta chains presented below share a single source sample, sequenced in a study of a mutant IDH1 vaccine in newly diagnosed glioma (dated by TCRdb to the early 2020s). This specimen's time point label, interpreted: week 35, safety follow-up. A 20-mer mutant IDH1 peptide at 300 micrograms in Montanide made up each vaccine dose, which was injected subcutaneously together with topical imiquimod. Library prep was done by the immunoSEQ multiplex PCR assay. TCRdb retrieved this table from immuneACCESS and kept in-frame rearrangements only. Not all clones are present; in checked studies, unresolved V genes account for under half, and no reason is known for the remainder. This sample gives roughly 32,000 clones in total; roughly 77% of them show up just once. The ten largest account for 3% to 4% of the sample. These receptors' targets are unknown. This specimen was PBMCs, taken from a glioma patient whose treatment included an IDH1 peptide vaccine. The origin of the receptors is a man aged 35-49 years with glioma. Some clones in this sample may be carry-over from other donors' samples.

V gene TRBV5-6 combines with J gene TRBJ2-3, with D perhaps TRBD2 (5 bases). Germline CDR1 reads SGHDT; CDR2 reads YYEEEE. The CDR3 covers 16 residues. With 3 bases removed from V and 5 bases from J, the gap between germline ends came to 19 bases. DNA of the CDR3: TGTGCCAGCAGCTCTTATCTTGTGGGAGTCAGAGATACGCAGTATTTT. Protein: CASSSYLVGVRDTQYF.

In nucleotides, the CDR3 is TGTGCCAGCAGTCCCAGGACAGGGTATGGCTACACCTTC. The encoded protein is CASSPRTGYGYTF. The rearrangement joins TRBV27 to TRBJ1-2; 8 nucleotides match TRBD1. The germline V gene has CDR1 MNHEY and CDR2 SMNVEV (reference sequence). The V segment lost 5 bases and the J segment 5 bases; nucleotides outside the gene matches: 4. The CDR3 sequence is 13 residues long.

In this sample, this clone turned up once. This may arise from a read error, as a much more abundant clone is one base away. V gene TRBV5-5 combines with J gene TRBJ1-5; D is unclear. The CDR3 is 12 residues long. Germline CDR1 SGHKS, CDR2 YYEKEE (reference sequence). Trimming took 0 bases from V and 5 from J, leaving 3 bases between them. The CDR3 is CASSLGDQPQHF. CDR3 bases: TGTGCCAGCAGCTTGGGGGATCAGCCCCAGCATTTT.

In its sample, this clone is medium-sized. This chain joins TRBV5-4 and TRBJ2-1; 8 bases match TRBD2. CDR3 size: 14 residues. From germline, CDR1 is SGHNT and CDR2 YYREEE (reference sequence). The V gene end was trimmed by 2 bases and the J gene end by 6 bases; junction bases not matched to a gene: 4. CDR3 bases: TGTGCCAGCAGCTTAATAGCGGGGATCAATGAGCAGTTCTTC. Protein: CASSLIAGINEQFF.

This sequence joins TRBV6-1 and TRBJ1-5; D remains unclear. Trimming removed 0 bases from V and 7 bases from J, with 13 bases in between. The CDR3 consists of 15 residues. Germline V CDR1 and CDR2: MNHNS, SASEGT. The CDR3 spells CASSEALFGPQPQHF. For the CDR3, the DNA is TGTGCCAGCAGTGAAGCGCTTTTTGGTCCCCAGCCCCAGCATTTT.

This chain uses TRBV19 with TRBJ2-1; D not certain. Germline V gene lookup returns CDR1 LNHDA and CDR2 SQIVND (reference sequence). The CDR3 consists of 11 residues. V was cut by 7 bases and J by 1 base, with 2 bases left in between. The CDR3 nucleotides read TGTGCCAGTAAGTCCTACAATGAGCAGTTCTTC. Protein: CASKSYNEQFF.

The chain employs TRBV4-1 and TRBJ2-3; the match to TRBD2 covers 11 bases. The trim removed 1 base at V and 12 bases at J, leaving 3 bases unmatched. Germline V gene sequence: CDR1 MGHRA, CDR2 YSYEKL. CDR3 size: 13 residues. CDR3 in amino acids: CASSQGLAGPQYF. The CDR3 DNA sequence: TGCGCCAGCAGCCAAGGACTAGCGGGACCCCAGTATTTT.

This clone was seen only once. The J gene is TRBJ2-5, the V gene TRBV28; no reliable D call. The CDR3 contains 15 residues. Germline values: CDR1 MDHEN, CDR2 SYDVKM. V was shortened by 2 bases and J by 0 bases, with 10 bases between the two germline ends. CDR3 sequence reads: CASSLHGADQETQYF. CDR3 in DNA: TGTGCCAGCAGTTTACATGGCGCAGACCAAGAGACCCAGTACTTC.

This rearrangement joins TRBV27 to TRBJ1-6, with 12 nucleotides matching TRBD1. The germline V gene encodes CDR1 MNHEY and CDR2 SMNVEV (reference sequence). V shed 7 bases, J shed 14 bases, and the junction held 15 bases outside the gene matches. The length of the CDR3 is 16 residues. CDR3 loop: CASTSRDRGPPETLHF. Written as DNA, the CDR3 is TGTGCCAGCACGTCCCGGGACAGGGGGCCGCCCGAAACCCTCCACTTT.

This clone was detected only once. This chain joins TRBV6-6 and TRBJ2-5, with TRBD1 identical over 7 bases. Germline lookup yields CDR1 MNHNY and CDR2 SVGAGI (reference sequence). J lost 4 bases, V lost 2 bases, and 4 bases had no gene match. The CDR3 extends over 14 amino acids. The CDR3 DNA sequence: TGTGCCAGCAGTTACCGGACAGGTATAGAGACCCAGTACTTC. It codes for CASSYRTGIETQYF.

The genes are TRBV6-4 and TRBJ2-3; 12 bases align to TRBD2. The CDR3 has 14 amino acids. The V segment lost 4 bases and the J segment 4 bases; nucleotides outside the gene matches: 0. Germline lookup yields CDR1 MRHNA and CDR2 SNTAGT. The CDR3 sequence: CASSASGGADTQYF. The CDR3 DNA reads TGTGCCAGCAGTGCTAGCGGGGGGGCAGATACGCAGTATTTT.

The J gene is TRBJ2-5, the V gene TRBV6-1, with a possible D match to TRBD1 (6 bases). The CDR3 spans 17 residues. CDR1 and CDR2 (germline): MNHNS, SASEGT. Trimming took off 0 bases at V and 5 bases at J, with 19 bases between the two ends. CDR3 region: CASSEAWGQGVWETQYF. In DNA form, the CDR3 reads TGTGCCAGCAGTGAAGCCTGGGGGCAGGGAGTGTGGGAGACCCAGTACTTC.

The J gene is TRBJ2-6, the V gene TRBV15; D uncertain. Germline assignment: CDR1 LNHNV and CDR2 YYDKDF (reference sequence). V dropped 2 bases and J dropped 4 bases, with 12 bases sitting between them. The CDR3 length is 16 residues. The CDR3 region is CATSRPRASGANVLTF. DNA of the CDR3: TGTGCCACCAGCAGACCACGGGCGTCCGGGGCCAACGTCCTGACTTTC.

This chain links TRBV6-4 with TRBJ2-6; perhaps TRBD2 as D (5 bases). V lost 0 bases, J lost 2 bases, and 5 bases lay in between. The CDR3 is made up of 15 amino acids. Germline values: CDR1 MRHNA, CDR2 SNTAGT. CDR3 sequence: CASSDSSAGANVLTF. CDR3 bases: TGTGCCAGCAGTGACTCTAGCGCTGGGGCCAACGTCCTGACTTTC.

CDR3 DNA sequence: TGTGCCAGCAGTGCAGAGGGAACAAACTATGGCTACACCTTC. This translates into CASSAEGTNYGYTF. This sequence joins TRBV2 and TRBJ1-2; D is uncertain. V gave up 4 bases and J gave up 2 bases, with 11 bases separating them. This CDR3 spans 14 amino acids. Germline assignment: CDR1 SNHLY and CDR2 FYNNEI.

The V call is TRBV6-4, the J call TRBJ1-1, with D unclear. Trimming shortened V by 7 bases and J by 6 bases, and 33 bases separated the two germline ends. CDR1 is MRHNA, CDR2 SNTAGT, per germline. This CDR3 is built from 19 residues. The CDR3 spells CASKKTFSAGPKRLAEAFF. CDR3 DNA sequence: TGTGCCAGCAAGAAAACGTTTTCGGCAGGTCCGAAAAGATTGGCTGAAGCTTTCTTT.

This clone has just one count. The chain uses TRBV19 and TRBJ1-1, with 7 bases aligning to TRBD1. Germline CDR1 LNHDA, CDR2 SQIVND (reference sequence). With 0 bases clipped from V and 8 bases from J, the junction kept 6 bases outside the gene matches. CDR3 length equals 14 residues. The CDR3 coding sequence is TGTGCCAGTAGTATAGATCCGACAGGGTGGGAAGCTTTCTTT. This sequence encodes CASSIDPTGWEAFF.

The V call is TRBV27, the J call TRBJ2-1, with a possible D match to TRBD1 (6 bases). CDR1 and CDR2 from the germline V gene are MNHEY and SMNVEV (reference sequence). The CDR3 consists of 13 residues. V was cut by 10 bases and J by 6 bases, with 16 bases left in between. The CDR3 nucleotides read TGTGCCATCCGAAGGCAGGGGAGCAATGAGCAGTTCTTC. This encodes CAIRRQGSNEQFF.

This chain connects TRBV5-1 to TRBJ2-3; TRBD2 aligns across 7 bases. The germline gives CDR1 SGHRS, CDR2 YFSETQ. J was trimmed by 2 bases and V by 1 base; bases with no gene match: 4. The CDR3 runs to 15 residues. CDR3 residues: CASSLLRGDTDTQYF. As DNA, the CDR3 is TGCGCCAGCAGCTTGTTACGGGGGGACACAGATACGCAGTATTTT.

The chain carries TRBV28 and TRBJ2-3; TRBD2 matches 12 bases. CDR1 and CDR2 from the germline V gene are MDHEN and SYDVKM. CDR3 size: 14 residues. With V trimmed by 5 bases and J by 9 bases, 6 bases remained unmatched. CDR3 loop: CASSLAGGLSTQYF. CDR3 sequence (DNA): TGTGCCAGCAGTCTAGCGGGGGGGTTGTCAACGCAGTATTTT. Full variable domain (outside the CDR3, taken from reference TRBV28 and TRBJ2-3): DVKVTQSSRYLVKRTGEKVFLECVQDMDHENMFWYRQDPGLGLRLIYFSYDVKMKEKGDIPEGYSVSREKKERFSLILESASTNQTSMYLCASSLAGGLSTQYFGPGTRLTVL.

With regard to this clone: Germline is not matched at one junction end, which may reflect a read error. The chain has TRBV10-2 and TRBJ1-2; D not certain. The CDR3 runs to 14 residues. CDR1 WSHSY and CDR2 SAAADI come from the germline V gene. The CDR3 is CASSEGPAVGGFAF. DNA of the CDR3: TGCGCCAGCAGTGAAGGCCCAGCAGTGGGAGGATTTGCCTTC.

This chain joins TRBV14 and TRBJ1-1; D uncertain. Germline CDR1 is SGHDN and CDR2 is FVKESK. V shed 6 bases and J shed 1 base, with 9 bases lying between them. This CDR3 is 13 amino acids long. DNA of the CDR3: TGTGCCAGCAGTCAGACTAAGAACACTGAAGCTTTCTTT. It yields the protein CASSQTKNTEAFF.

There are a few counts of this clone. The V call is TRBV4-2, the J call TRBJ1-1; 8 bases are shared with TRBD1. Unmatched junction bases numbered 8, after V lost 5 bases and J lost 3 bases. Looked up from germline, CDR1 is LGHNA and CDR2 is YNFKEQ. The CDR3 is 15 residues long. CDR3 protein: CASSSGTGEDTEAFF. In DNA form, the CDR3 reads TGTGCCAGCAGCTCTGGGACAGGTGAGGACACTGAAGCTTTCTTT.

This clone appeared a single time. The CDR3 coding sequence is TGTGCCAGCAGTTACTCAGGGACAGGGGCATATGGCTACACCTTC. Its translation: CASSYSGTGAYGYTF. V and J are TRBV6-5 and TRBJ1-2, with 10 nucleotides matching TRBD1. The CDR3 runs to 15 residues. After removal of 0 bases from V and 5 bases from J, the junction contained 3 bases not matched to a gene. Germline assignment: CDR1 MNHEY and CDR2 SVGAGI.

J is TRBJ2-7 and V is TRBV5-1, with D unresolved. Trimming cost V 3 bases and J 1 base, with 8 bases left between them. Germline assignment: CDR1 SGHRS and CDR2 YFSETQ. CDR3 size: 13 residues. The CDR3 DNA is TGCGCCAGCAGCTCGGACGGGTCCTACGAGCAGTACTTC. Amino acids: CASSSDGSYEQYF.

The CDR3 DNA sequence: TGTGCCAGCTCGGTAGGCAGCTCCTACGAGCAGTACTTC. Its protein product is CASSVGSSYEQYF. This rearrangement joins TRBV6-5 to TRBJ2-7; D gene unclear. Germline V gene data show CDR1 as MNHEY and CDR2 as SVGAGI. This CDR3 has 13 residues. The germline V and J ends were trimmed by 8 bases and 0 bases, with 11 bases remaining between them.